The 6 T cell receptor beta chains listed next were all sequenced from one sample in a study of blood T cell repertoires in COVID-19. The table came from immunoSEQ multiplex PCR; TCRdb's copy has only in-frame clones and leaves some out. The sample carries roughly 230,000 clones, around four fifths recorded once. The sequenced material came from peripheral blood. The source of these receptors is a man aged 50 to 59 with acute or convalescent COVID-19.

A remark on this clone: The junction does not match germline at one end; this may be a read error. The chain links TRBV7-7 to TRBJ2-3; 8 nucleotides align to TRBD2. This CDR3 contains 15 residues. Germline V CDR1 and CDR2: SSHAT, FNYEAQ (reference sequence). The CDR3 protein is CASSEAGGITDTQYF. CDR3 in DNA: TGTGCTAGCAGCGAGGCGGGGGGAATCACAGATACGCAGTATTTT.

V and J are TRBV6-5 and TRBJ1-1, with D hard to call. Germline-derived CDR1 and CDR2 are MNHEY and SVGAGI. CDR3 length: 14 residues. V was cut by 7 bases and J by 0 bases, with 12 bases left in between. This CDR3 reads CASTRRDLNTEAFF. DNA for the CDR3: TGTGCCAGCACTCGACGGGATTTGAACACTGAAGCTTTCTTT.

This sequence joins TRBV27 and TRBJ2-5; 10 bases are shared with TRBD1. This CDR3 has 16 amino acids. V lost 6 bases to trimming and J lost 0 bases; unmatched junction nucleotides: 7. The germline V gene encodes CDR1 MNHEY and CDR2 SMNVEV (reference sequence). The CDR3 sequence: CASRNLGQGYQETQYF. DNA of the CDR3: TGTGCCAGCAGAAACTTGGGACAGGGGTACCAAGAGACCCAGTACTTC.

With respect to this clone: At one end, the junction sequence differs from germline, possibly due to a read error. V usage is TRBV7-7 and J usage is TRBJ2-1, with TRBD2 matching 10 bases. CDR1 and CDR2 from the germline V gene are SSHAT and FNYEAQ (reference sequence). There are 18 residues in the CDR3. The DNA of the CDR3 is TGTGCTAGCAGCTTAGGGCCCCGAAAGCGGGGGGGATGGGATGAGCAGTTCTTC. This encodes CASSLGPRKRGGWDEQFF.

The genes are TRBV18 and TRBJ2-2; TRBD2 matches 11 bases. This CDR3 is 18 amino acids long. Germline-derived CDR1 and CDR2 are KGHSH and LQKENI. V shed 2 bases and J 1 base; nucleotides not matched to a gene: 6. The chain's CDR3 is CASSPTLGLAVNTGELFF. CDR3 sequence (DNA): TGTGCCAGCTCACCAACCCTGGGACTAGCGGTGAACACCGGGGAGCTGTTTTTT. Full variable domain (missing parts from reference TRBV18 and TRBJ2-2): NAGVMQNPRHLVRRRGQEARLRCSPMKGHSHVYWYRQLPEEGLKFMVYLQKENIIDESGMPKERFSAEFPKEGPSILRIQQVVRGDSAAYFCASSPTLGLAVNTGELFFGEGSRLTVL.

The rearrangement uses TRBV9 and TRBJ1-2, with 12 nucleotides matching TRBD1. In germline, CDR1 is SGDLS, CDR2 YYNGEE. After removal of 3 bases from V and 4 bases from J, the junction contained 10 bases not matched to a gene. The CDR3 is 17 residues long. The CDR3 sequence: CASSDRDRGLPGYGYTF. CDR3 DNA: TGTGCCAGCAGCGACCGGGACAGGGGGCTTCCTGGCTATGGCTACACCTTC.